This is a list of T cell receptor beta chains from one sample in a study of blood T cell repertoires in COVID-19. The repertoire was sequenced with immunoSEQ multiplex PCR; TCRdb's copy has only in-frame clones and lacks some. The sample shows about 190,000 clones, about nine tenths of them seen only once. Source material: peripheral blood. All receptors come from a man aged 40-49 years with acute or convalescent COVID-19. Each CDR3 is given with its conserved first and last residue.

j_call	v_call	cdr3_length	cdr3_aa
TRBJ2-3	TRBV3-1/TRBV3-2	15	CASSQGRGGPHTQYF
TRBJ2-2	TRBV18	18	CASSPGGAGGPNTGELFF
TRBJ1-6	TRBV6-1	16	CASSEAQGEGNSPLHF
TRBJ2-7	TRBV7-9	12	CASERGSYEQYF
TRBJ1-3	TRBV7-9	14	CASGAGGPGNTIYF
TRBJ1-1	TRBV5-1	16	CASSLGAGSANTEAFF
TRBJ1-1	TRBV29-1	15	CSIRGGASRDTEAFF
TRBJ1-1	TRBV19	14	CASSRDGMNTEAFF
TRBJ1-2	TRBV6-6	16	CASSYSRDRGDYGYTF
TRBJ2-1	TRBV2	14	CASSPGQGENEQFF
TRBJ2-3	TRBV19	16	CASTRLGERGADTQYF
TRBJ2-1	TRBV15	16	CATSPLGQGALNEQFF
TRBJ2-3	TRBV7-9	14	CASSLGLATDTQYF
TRBJ1-5	TRBV12-2	18	CASRLAPPTGMEDQPQHF
TRBJ1-2	TRBV18	12	CASSERGYGYTF
TRBJ2-3	TRBV19	13	CASSTTGGDTQYF
TRBJ1-4	TRBV5-4	15	CASSLGGATNEKLFF
TRBJ1-1	TRBV7-2	17	CASSLDRAAPTNTEAFF
TRBJ2-7	TRBV10-1	12	CASSERGNEQYF
TRBJ1-1	TRBV7-9	15	CASSLAAGDNTEAFF
TRBJ2-3	TRBV6-2/TRBV6-3	15	CASSFSGGGVDTQYF
TRBJ2-7	TRBV7-2	17	CASSREGRGARIYEQYF
TRBJ2-1	TRBV7-2	17	CASTWTSGGADGNEQFF
TRBJ2-5	TRBV10-3	16	CAISDWLAGSQETQYF
TRBJ1-3	TRBV11-2	15	CASSMGTVSGNTIYF
TRBJ2-1	TRBV24-1	16	CATSEPREGSYNEQFF
TRBJ1-2	TRBV3-1/TRBV3-2	12	CASQDRARGYTF
TRBJ2-4	TRBV19	15	CASNLGQGAKNIQYF
TRBJ1-1	TRBV21-1	18	CASSLKMWTAPGIPEAFF
TRBJ1-5	TRBV14	13	CASSPGKSGPQHF
TRBJ2-3	TRBV4-1	21	CASSRTDRTRGLPRITDTQYF
TRBJ1-1	TRBV10-2	16	CASRDRGSPENSEAFF
TRBJ2-1	TRBV6-5	13	CASRGASYNEQFF
TRBJ2-7	TRBV28	17	CASSFPAWDSASYEQYF
TRBJ1-5	TRBV19	14	CAASGQGPYQPQHF
TRBJ2-7	TRBV10-2	13	CASSGYGGSEQYF
TRBJ2-2	TRBV14	17	CASSEWTSGDLTGELFF
TRBJ2-3	TRBV5-1	15	CASSPRTGGADTQYF
TRBJ2-2	TRBV18	18	CASSPLRVSGGRTGELFF
TRBJ1-3	TRBV5-4	14	CASSLTGGGNTIYF
TRBJ2-3	TRBV5-1	14	CASSPPGVTDTQYF
TRBJ1-2	TRBV5-4	16	CASSLGGTGVDYGYTF
TRBJ1-4	TRBV11-2	13	CASSDRDGEKLFF
TRBJ2-2	TRBV15	16	CATSRGGDRGPGELFF
TRBJ1-1	TRBV5-1	14	CASSLDRLNTEAFF
TRBJ2-3	TRBV7-2	13	CAKGQGSTDTQYF
TRBJ1-2	TRBV5-1	15	CASSRSTGEQDGYTF